The 18 T cell receptor beta chains listed next were all sequenced from one sample in a study of monozygotic twins with inflammatory bowel disease. TCRdb re-called the 5' RACE reads, yielding one record per CDR3 amino acid sequence without DNA. The repertoire table contains about 380,000 distinct CDR3 sequences. The sequencing input was blood. The receptor set was obtained from a human donor with ulcerative colitis or Crohn's disease, or a healthy co-twin of an affected twin (not recorded which).

This chain connects TRBV7-9 to TRBJ2-3; the D call of TRBD1 rests on TCRdb alone, since no DNA is present to check it. The germline V gene encodes CDR1 SEHNR and CDR2 FQNEAQ (reference sequence). The CDR3 totals 17 residues. CDR3 loop: CASSEWGGGATSDTQYF.

V usage is TRBV3-1 and J usage is TRBJ2-5; lacking DNA, the TRBD2 call made by TCRdb goes unchecked. The CDR3 has 16 residues. Looked up from germline, CDR1 is LGHDT and CDR2 is YNNKEL (reference sequence). The chain's CDR3 is CASSQDRGLSQETQYF.

V usage is TRBV5-1 and J usage is TRBJ2-3; no DNA is available, so the TRBD2 call from TCRdb remains unchecked. This CDR3 has 15 residues. The germline V gene has CDR1 SGHRS and CDR2 YFSETQ. CDR3 protein: CASSQGLAGDYTQYF.

V usage is TRBV6-2 or TRBV6-3 and J usage is TRBJ2-1; TCRdb returns TRBD1, unconfirmable since there is no DNA. This CDR3 is 14 amino acids long. Germline V gives CDR1 MNHEY, CDR2 SVGEGT. The CDR3 is CASSPTGQGNEQFF.

The chain combines TRBV4-1 with TRBJ2-7. The CDR3 sequence is 15 residues long. CDR1 and CDR2 from the germline V gene are MGHRA and YSYEKL. The CDR3 region is CASSQVDRSSYEQYF.

This chain uses TRBV10-2 with TRBJ2-5; there is no DNA to check the TCRdb D call of TRBD1. This CDR3 contains 14 residues. Looked up from germline, CDR1 is WSHSY and CDR2 is SAAADI. This chain's CDR3 is CASSWTGRGETQYF.

The chain carries TRBV20-1 and TRBJ1-2; without DNA, the TCRdb call of TRBD1 cannot be checked. The CDR3 consists of 16 residues. From germline, CDR1 is DFQATT and CDR2 SNEGSKA (reference sequence). CDR3 amino acids: CSARDPDRRVVYGYTF.

The chain combines TRBV30 with TRBJ1-1. Germline assignment: CDR1 GTSNPN and CDR2 SVGIG (reference sequence). The CDR3 runs to 12 residues. CDR3 sequence reads: CAWSNGNTEAFF.

V gene TRBV7-8 combines with J gene TRBJ2-3; TCRdb proposes TRBD2, but this gene call is untestable without DNA. The CDR3 covers 16 residues. The germline V gene has CDR1 SGHVS and CDR2 FQNEAQ. CDR3 in amino acids: CASSAGLVISTDTQYF. Drawing the rest from reference TRBV7-8 and TRBJ2-3, the complete variable domain is GAGVSQSPRYKVAKRGQDVALRCDPISGHVSLFWYQQALGQGPEFLTYFQNEAQLDKSGLPSDRFFAERPEGSVSTLKIQRTQQEDSAVYLCASSAGLVISTDTQYFGPGTRLTVL.

The CDR3 region is CASSWGGGDYEQYF. V and J are TRBV12-3 or TRBV12-4 and TRBJ2-7; the TRBD1 assignment by TCRdb is unverifiable without DNA. This CDR3 contains 14 residues.

This chain uses TRBV7-2 with TRBJ2-5; TCRdb's D gene call, TRBD2, goes unchecked for lack of DNA. Per the germline V gene, CDR1 is SGHTA and CDR2 is FQGNSA. The CDR3 is made up of 16 amino acids. CDR3 sequence reads: CASSLALLAGEETQYF.

This sequence joins TRBV7-8 and TRBJ2-7; TCRdb's D call of TRBD2 is untestable without DNA. This CDR3 is 14 amino acids long. CDR1 and CDR2 (germline): SGHVS, FQNEAQ. CDR3 residues: CASSFGPSTYEQYF.

This rearrangement joins TRBV7-2 to TRBJ1-4; the TCRdb call, TRBD1, lacks DNA for checking. The CDR3 is 16 residues long. Germline V gives CDR1 SGHTA, CDR2 FQGNSA. CDR3 loop: CASSPRTTGGGEKLFF.

The J gene is TRBJ2-5, the V gene TRBV7-7. Per germline, CDR1 SSHAT and CDR2 FNYEAQ (reference sequence). The CDR3 has 15 residues. The CDR3 region is CASSLAGINGETQYF.

The chain is built from TRBV20-1 and TRBJ2-2. Per the germline V gene, CDR1 is DFQATT and CDR2 is SNEGSKA (reference sequence). The CDR3 extends over 13 amino acids. The CDR3 protein is CSVTAQNTGELFF.

V and J are TRBV3-1 and TRBJ2-7; TCRdb reports TRBD1, a call that lacks DNA to check it against. CDR1 is LGHDT, CDR2 YNNKEL, per germline (reference sequence). The CDR3 is made up of 16 amino acids. CDR3 sequence: CASSQVPGRYSYEQYF.

The genes are TRBV18 and TRBJ2-1; TCRdb reports TRBD2, a call that lacks DNA to check it against. Germline V gives CDR1 KGHSH, CDR2 LQKENI. The CDR3 consists of 15 residues. CDR3 sequence: CASSPGSRGWNEQFF.

The V gene is TRBV12-3 or TRBV12-4, the J gene TRBJ1-1; TCRdb names TRBD1, which stays unverified in the absence of DNA. The CDR3 has 15 amino acids. The CDR3 sequence: CASSFFDRENTEAFF.